Listed below are T cell receptor beta chains from one sample, sequenced in a study of cytomegalovirus exposure and HLA in healthy donors. Clones were read by immunoSEQ multiplex PCR, and TCRdb kept only the in-frame ones, dropping some. The data show some 150,000 clones, around 79% seen once. Sample: PBMCs. The receptors originated from a woman between 35 and 50 years old in good health and CMV-seronegative. The CDR3 runs from the conserved cysteine through the conserved F or W. A D gene is named only where the DNA matches it firmly. Clone size, where shown, is once, few, many, or a class for clones that have expanded.

size | length | J | D | V | DNA | CDR3
. | 16 | TRBJ2-2 | TRBD2 | TRBV7-6 | TGTGCCAGCAGCTTAGTATCTAGCGGGGGGTCCGGGGAGCTGTTTTTT | CASSLVSSGGSGELFF
. | 13 | TRBJ2-5 | . | TRBV5-1 | TGCGCCAGCAGCTTAAATAGTGGAGAGACCCAGTACTTC | CASSLNSGETQYF
. | 15 | TRBJ2-5 | TRBD1 | TRBV15 | TGTGCCACCAGCAGTTTACAGGGGGACGGGGAGACCCAGTACTTC | CATSSLQGDGETQYF
. | 18 | TRBJ1-5 | . | TRBV28 | TGTGCCAGCAGCCCACGGGGATCACAGGGCAAGGGCAATCAGCCCCAGCATTTT | CASSPRGSQGKGNQPQHF
. | 14 | TRBJ1-3 | . | TRBV4-1 | TGCGCCAGCAGCCCCCGGGACTCTGGAAACACCATATATTTT | CASSPRDSGNTIYF
once | 15 | TRBJ2-3 | . | TRBV6-4 | TGTGCCAGCAGTGAGCAGGTCACTAGCACAGATACGCAGTATTTT | CASSEQVTSTDTQYF
. | 18 | TRBJ1-2 | . | TRBV4-1 | TGCGCCAGCAGCCAAGATCCGGGCCCAACGACTATAAACTATGGCTACACCTTC | CASSQDPGPTTINYGYTF
. | 13 | TRBJ1-1 | TRBD1 | TRBV29-1 | TGCAGCGGAAAGAGACAGGGGAACACTGAAGCTTTCTTT | CSGKRQGNTEAFF
. | 14 | TRBJ1-6 | TRBD1 | TRBV2 | TGTGCCAGCAGTGGAGGGACAGGGATTTCACCCCTCCACTTT | CASSGGTGISPLHF
. | 16 | TRBJ2-1 | TRBD2 | TRBV9 | TGTGCCAGCAGCGTAGTAGCGGGGGTTACCTACAATGAGCAGTTCTTC | CASSVVAGVTYNEQFF